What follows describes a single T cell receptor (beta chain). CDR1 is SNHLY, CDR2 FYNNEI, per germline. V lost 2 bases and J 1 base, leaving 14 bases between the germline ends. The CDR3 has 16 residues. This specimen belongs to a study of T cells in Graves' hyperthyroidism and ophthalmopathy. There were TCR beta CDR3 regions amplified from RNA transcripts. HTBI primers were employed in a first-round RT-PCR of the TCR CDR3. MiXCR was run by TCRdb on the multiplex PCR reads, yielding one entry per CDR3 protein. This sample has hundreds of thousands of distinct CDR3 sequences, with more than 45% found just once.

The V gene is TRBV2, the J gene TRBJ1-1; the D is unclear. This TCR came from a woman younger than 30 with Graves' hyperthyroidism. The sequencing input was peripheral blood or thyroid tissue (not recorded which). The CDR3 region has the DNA TGTGCCAGCAGTGAACATCAGGTTGCGGCGAACACTGAAGCTTTCTTT. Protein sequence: CASSEHQVAANTEAFF.